These 9 T cell receptor beta chains were sequenced from one sample in a study of tumor and adjacent non-tumor tissue in lung cancer. No cell sorting was done before RNA was extracted from the tissue. The library came from three nested PCR rounds adapted from ARM-PCR protocols. One entry per CDR3 protein results from TCRdb running MiXCR on the multiplex PCR reads. Here the sample spans tens of thousands of distinct CDR3 sequences, roughly 66% being singletons. Sequenced: lung tumor tissue. The receptors originated from a man aged 55 to 70 with non-small cell lung cancer.

In its sample, this clonotype was seen many times. The gene calls are TRBV11-1 and TRBJ2-1; 9 bases map to TRBD2. Trimming at V came to 5 bases and at J to 0 bases, leaving 5 bases not matched to a gene. The CDR3 sequence is 16 residues long. Germline V gene sequence: CDR1 SGHAT, CDR2 FQDESV (reference sequence). The CDR3 DNA is TGTGCCAGCAGCCCTCGACTAGCGGTCTCCTACAATGAGCAGTTCTTC. This codes for CASSPRLAVSYNEQFF.

This clonotype turned up a few times. V is TRBV11-2 and J is TRBJ2-5; possible D gene TRBD2, 5 bases. The CDR3 extends over 16 amino acids. Germline V lookup: CDR1 SGHAT, CDR2 FQNNGV. V gave up 11 bases and J gave up 1 base, with 23 bases separating them. The CDR3, as DNA: TGTGCCGGCTCACCTCTCCGAGCAGCGGCCCAAGAGACCCAGTACTTC. Encoded protein: CAGSPLRAAAQETQYF.

With respect to this clonotype: A much larger clone differs by one base, so this may be a read error. The chain uses TRBV20-1 and TRBJ2-7; D unclear. Germline values: CDR1 DFQATT, CDR2 SNEGSKA (reference sequence). CDR3 length: 14 residues. The CDR3 here is CSARDDRSTYVQYF. CDR3 sequence (DNA): TGCAGTGCTAGAGATGACCGGTCTACCTACGTGCAGTACTTC.

In its sample, this clonotype was seen a few times. One end of the junction varies from germline; a read error may be responsible. The chain combines TRBV7-2 with TRBJ2-1, with 11 positions matching TRBD2. The CDR3 is made up of 15 amino acids. Germline V gene sequence: CDR1 SGHTA, CDR2 FQGNSA. CDR3 coding DNA: TGTGCCAGCACCTTAGGGACTAGCGGCTGGCAGGAGCAGTTCTTC. Translated, it gives CASTLGTSGWQEQFF.

The chain recombines TRBV5-1 with TRBJ1-5; D gene unclear. Trimming took off 2 bases at V and 1 base at J, with 13 bases between the two ends. This CDR3 is built from 16 residues. The V gene's germline CDR1 is SGHRS and CDR2 YFSETQ. The CDR3 reads CASSFCTALSNQPQHF. The CDR3 coding sequence is TGCGCCAGCAGCTTCTGTACAGCCCTAAGCAATCAGCCCCAGCATTTT.

This clonotype came up once. Because the CDR3 is missing its conserved closing phenylalanine or tryptophan, this is likely a read error. The limits of the CDR3 on the DNA are not certain, so only TCRdb's listed CDR3 is given. The J gene is TRBJ2-7, the V gene TRBV12-3 or TRBV12-4; TRBD1 is the table's D call, not checked against the DNA. The CDR3 contains 11 residues when both ends are counted. The CDR3 here is CAGSPGVGTLL.

On this clonotype: No conserved phenylalanine or tryptophan is present at the end of the CDR3, so a read error is the likely explanation. The DNA is left out, because the CDR3 cannot be placed on it with certainty; the CDR3 is given as TCRdb lists it. The chain employs TRBV11-2 and TRBJ2-1; no check of the table's D call, TRBD1, against the DNA was made. CDR1 is SGHAT, CDR2 FQNNGV, per germline. Ends included, the CDR3 has 17 residues. CDR3 in amino acids: CASRLVGELPYRGERFL.

This clonotype was seen ten or more times. V gene TRBV28 combines with J gene TRBJ1-4; no reliable D call. CDR1 is MDHEN, CDR2 SYDVKM, per germline. The CDR3 has 14 residues. V lost 6 bases to trimming and J lost 8 bases, with 16 bases between them. CDR3 sequence: CASSQGGNREKLFF. The CDR3 DNA is TGTGCCAGCAGCCAAGGTGGAAATCGGGAAAAACTGTTTTTT.

Comments on this clonotype: A much larger clone sits a single nucleotide away, making a read error possible. This rearrangement joins TRBV7-9 to TRBJ2-7, with a possible D match to TRBD2 (7 bases). The V and J ends lost 4 bases and 0 bases respectively, with 16 bases between them. Germline V CDR1 and CDR2: SEHNR, FQNEAQ (reference sequence). CDR3 length: 16 amino acids. The CDR3 protein is CASSWGGGPNSYEQYF. The CDR3 region has the DNA TGTGCCAGCAGCTGGGGGGGCGGCCCCAACTCCTACGAGCAGTACTTC.